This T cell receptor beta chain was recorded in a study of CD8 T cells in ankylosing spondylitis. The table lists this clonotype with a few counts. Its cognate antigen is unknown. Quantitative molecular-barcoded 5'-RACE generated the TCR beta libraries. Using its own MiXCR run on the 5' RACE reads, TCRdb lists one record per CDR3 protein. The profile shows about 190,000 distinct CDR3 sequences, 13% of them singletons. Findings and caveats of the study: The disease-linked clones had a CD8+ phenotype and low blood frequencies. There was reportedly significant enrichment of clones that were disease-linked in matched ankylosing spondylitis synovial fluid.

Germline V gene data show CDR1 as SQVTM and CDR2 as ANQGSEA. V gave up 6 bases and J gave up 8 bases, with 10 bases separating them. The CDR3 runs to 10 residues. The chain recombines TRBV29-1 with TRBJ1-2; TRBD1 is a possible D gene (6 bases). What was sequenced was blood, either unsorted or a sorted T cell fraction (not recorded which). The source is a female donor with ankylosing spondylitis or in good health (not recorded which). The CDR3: CSVSGDGYTF. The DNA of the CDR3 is TGCAGCGTATCAGGGGACGGCTACACCTTC.